These 11 T cell receptor beta chains originate from one sample sequenced in a study of naive and memory T cell subsets. An equimolar mix of two oligonucleotides served as the beta constant-region primer for TRBC1 and TRBC2. Nested alpha and beta constant-region primers with the SP2 primer drove four PCR rounds on ligated cDNA. TCRdb re-analysed the UMI-ligation and nested PCR reads in MiXCR, keeping a single row per CDR3 protein. The table lists tens of thousands of distinct CDR3 sequences, 9% of them singletons, with over 1% in the top ten. The sample consisted of naive CD8+ T cells from blood. These TCRs come from a human donor in good health.

This clonotype was detected many times. This chain joins TRBV20-1 and TRBJ2-4; 7 nucleotides align to TRBD1. The junction had 7 bases not matched to a gene; V was cut back by 6 bases and J by 5 bases. This CDR3 is 13 amino acids long. The germline V gene encodes CDR1 DFQATT and CDR2 SNEGSKA (reference sequence). The CDR3 spells CSAPKGQQNIQYF. In DNA, the CDR3 is TGCAGTGCCCCAAAGGGACAGCAAAACATTCAGTACTTC.

This clonotype was seen a handful of times. The CDR3 DNA is TGCAGCGTTGAAGGGACAGGCGGCTACGAGCAGTACTTC. Translating it yields CSVEGTGGYEQYF. The chain carries TRBV29-1 and TRBJ2-7, with TRBD1 identical over 7 bases. J lost 3 bases, V lost 1 base, and 3 bases had no gene match. Germline CDR1 is SQVTM and CDR2 is ANQGSEA. The CDR3 length is 13 residues.

V usage is TRBV2 and J usage is TRBJ2-6; the D is unclear. Germline V gene lookup returns CDR1 SNHLY and CDR2 FYNNEI. Trimming cost V 7 bases and J 4 bases, with 5 bases left between them. There are 12 residues in the CDR3. CDR3 nucleotide sequence: TGTGCCAGCAAGGAGGGGGCCAACGTCCTGACTTTC. Protein sequence: CASKEGANVLTF. Complete variable domain (other parts from reference TRBV2 and TRBJ2-6): EPEVTQTPSHQVTQMGQEVILRCVPISNHLYFYWYRQILGQKVEFLVSFYNNEISEKSEIFDDQFSVERPDGSNFTLKIRSTKLEDSAMYFCASKEGANVLTFGAGSRLTVL.

This clonotype was seen many times. The CDR3 is CASSFGLAGGEQFF. The CDR3, as DNA: TGTGCCAGCAGTTTTGGACTAGCGGGAGGCGAGCAGTTCTTC. The chain has TRBV12-3 or TRBV12-4 and TRBJ2-1; the match to TRBD2 covers 14 bases. Losses at the gene ends were 3 bases for V and 10 bases for J; bases not matched to a gene: 2. The CDR3 consists of 14 residues.

Details on this clonotype: A much larger clone lies a single base off, so this may be a read error. The CDR3 does not close with the conserved phenylalanine or tryptophan, likely indicating a read error. V gene TRBV20-1 combines with J gene TRBJ2-5, with D tentatively TRBD1 or TRBD2 (5 bases each). Trimming removed 0 bases from V and 1 base from J, with 9 bases in between. Germline assignment: CDR1 DFQATT and CDR2 SNEGSKA (reference sequence). The CDR3 loop spans 14 amino acids. The DNA for the CDR3 is TGCAGTGCTAGAGACGGGGCGTCCCAAGAGACCCAGTACTAC. This codes for CSARDGASQETQYY.

This clonotype was recorded many times. The chain carries TRBV20-1 and TRBJ2-1; D is possibly TRBD1 or TRBD2 (7 bases each). Germline CDR1 and CDR2: DFQATT and SNEGSKA (reference sequence). The CDR3 is 13 residues long. Deletions cut 4 bases from V and 6 bases from J, with 13 bases between. This CDR3 is CSANRGGTNEQFF. The DNA of the CDR3 is TGCAGTGCTAACAGGGGAGGGACCAATGAGCAGTTCTTC.

A note on this clonotype: One junction end does not reproduce the germline sequence, and a read error may be involved. The V gene is TRBV12-3 or TRBV12-4, the J gene TRBJ1-4; TRBD1 aligns across 8 bases. The CDR3 totals 14 residues. CDR3 sequence (DNA): TGTGCCAGCAGTTTCGAGACAGGGGCCGCGAGGTTGATTTTT. This sequence encodes CASSFETGAARLIF.

This clonotype has a count of ten or more. CDR3 nucleotides: TGTGCCAGCAGCTTGGCGGGGGTGGGGACTGAAGCTTTCTTT. This sequence encodes CASSLAGVGTEAFF. The V call is TRBV5-4, the J call TRBJ1-1, with D possibly being TRBD1 (5 bases). V lost 0 bases and J 5 bases, leaving 11 bases between the germline ends. The CDR3 spans 14 residues. Germline CDR1 reads SGHNT; CDR2 reads YYREEE (reference sequence).

This clonotype appeared many times. J is TRBJ2-3 and V is TRBV29-1; 7 bases line up with TRBD2. The junction had 12 bases not matched to a gene; V was cut back by 4 bases and J by 2 bases. The CDR3 extends over 16 amino acids. Germline V CDR1 and CDR2: SQVTM, ANQGSEA. CDR3 coding DNA: TGCAGCGTTGTTGAATATAGCGGGTCCGACACAGATACGCAGTATTTT. This encodes CSVVEYSGSDTDTQYF.

This clonotype was seen a handful of times. The rearrangement links TRBV7-9 to TRBJ2-4; D gene unclear. V gave up 2 bases and J gave up 6 bases, with 20 bases separating them. This CDR3 comprises 17 residues. Germline loops: CDR1 SEHNR, CDR2 FQNEAQ (reference sequence). The CDR3: CASSLTSSATLGNIQYF. CDR3 DNA sequence: TGTGCCAGCAGCTTAACATCTTCCGCGACTTTGGGAAACATTCAGTACTTC. The whole variable domain, remainder taken from reference TRBV7-9 and TRBJ2-4, is DTGVSQNPRHKITKRGQNVTFRCDPISEHNRLYWYRQTLGQGPEFLTYFQNEAQLEKSRLLSDRFSAERPKGSFSTLEIQRTEQGDSAMYLCASSLTSSATLGNIQYFGAGTRLSVL.

This clonotype came up a few times. V gene TRBV2 combines with J gene TRBJ2-3, with 8 positions matching TRBD2. Germline values: CDR1 SNHLY, CDR2 FYNNEI. Trimming removed 2 bases from V and 7 bases from J; junction bases left unmatched: 2. The CDR3 consists of 13 residues. The CDR3 protein is CASSETSGHTQYF. CDR3 nucleotides: TGTGCCAGCAGTGAAACTAGCGGACATACGCAGTATTTT.